These T cell receptor beta chains were read from a single sample in a study of T cell responses to AZD1222 COVID-19 vaccine. Measured with immunoSEQ multiplex PCR; TCRdb has only the in-frame clones, and not every one. The sample holds around 80,000 clones, roughly four fifths seen once. The sequencing used peripheral blood, collected 28 days after the second AZD1222 dose. Every receptor here comes from an adult who received the AZD1222 COVID-19 vaccine. Each CDR3 is given with its conserved first and last residue. Fields, in order: clone size, V gene, D gene, J gene, CDR3 protein, CDR3 DNA. The D gene is left open where the match is weak. Expanded clones are given a class, and other clones once, few, many or no size at all.

.,TRBV6-2/TRBV6-3,.,TRBJ2-3,CASSYSAGSDTQYF,TGTGCCAGCAGTTACTCCGCAGGGTCGGATACGCAGTATTTT
once,TRBV10-3,.,TRBJ2-7,CAILDSGEQYF,TGTGCCATCTTAGACAGCGGCGAGCAGTACTTC
few,TRBV23-1,.,TRBJ1-5,CASSHSDRFNQPQHF,TGCGCCAGCAGTCACTCCGACAGATTCAATCAGCCCCAGCATTTT
.,TRBV3-1/TRBV3-2,.,TRBJ2-1,CASSRGPKANEQFF,TGTGCCAGCAGCCGGGGACCAAAAGCCAATGAGCAGTTCTTC
.,TRBV28,.,TRBJ1-5,CASSLGTNYQPQHF,TGTGCCAGCAGTTTAGGGACAAATTATCAGCCCCAGCATTTT
.,TRBV7-2,TRBD2,TRBJ2-7,CASSLGGRAPYEQYF,TGTGCCAGCAGCCTAGGCGGGAGGGCCCCCTACGAGCAGTACTTC
few,TRBV5-4,.,TRBJ1-1,CASRQNRGVTEAFF,TGTGCCAGCAGACAGAACCGGGGGGTCACTGAAGCTTTCTTT
.,TRBV10-3,TRBD1,TRBJ1-3,CAISEDRGTGNTIYF,TGTGCCATCAGTGAGGACAGGGGTACTGGAAACACCATATATTTT
few,TRBV27,.,TRBJ1-1,CASSLRGGNTEAFF,TGTGCCAGCAGTTTAAGGGGGGGGAACACTGAAGCTTTCTTT
.,TRBV4-2,TRBD2,TRBJ2-7,CASSPSGPYEQYF,TGTGCCAGCAGCCCTAGCGGGCCCTACGAGCAGTACTTC
.,TRBV28,TRBD1,TRBJ2-7,CASRPNLDRGKNF,TGTGCCAGCAGGCCAAACCTCGACAGGGGGAAGAACTTC
.,TRBV28,.,TRBJ2-7,CASSSTGPEQYF,TGTGCCAGCAGCAGTACAGGGCCCGAGCAGTACTTC
.,TRBV3-1/TRBV3-2,.,TRBJ1-2,CASSQAPGHWSIYGYTF,TGTGCCAGCAGCCAAGCCCCGGGACATTGGTCTATTTATGGCTACACCTTC
.,TRBV27,.,TRBJ2-1,CASSLTRVSYNEQFF,TGTGCCAGCAGTTTAACTAGGGTTTCCTACAATGAGCAGTTCTTC
few,TRBV28,.,TRBJ2-7,CASSFGTRTRAYEQYF,TGTGCCAGCAGTTTTGGGACTCGGACGAGAGCCTACGAGCAGTACTTC
few,TRBV6-5,.,TRBJ1-4,CASSLDREKLFF,TGTGCCAGCAGTTTGGACAGAGAGAAACTGTTTTTT
once,TRBV29-1,.,TRBJ2-4,CSVAAERLLAKNIQYF,TGCAGCGTTGCGGCCGAGCGGCTCCTAGCCAAAAACATTCAGTACTTC
.,TRBV7-9,TRBD2,TRBJ2-1,CASSSGLAGGNEQFF,TGTGCCAGCAGCTCTGGACTAGCGGGAGGTAATGAGCAGTTCTTC
.,TRBV6-2/TRBV6-3,.,TRBJ2-5,CASSYIGTPQETQYF,TGTGCCAGCAGTTACATCGGGACACCGCAAGAGACCCAGTACTTC
.,TRBV27,.,TRBJ2-7,CASSLRQATYEQYF,TGTGCCAGCAGTTTAAGACAGGCTACCTACGAGCAGTACTTC
.,TRBV29-1,TRBD2,TRBJ2-1,CSVSREGLMNEQFF,TGCAGCGTTTCACGGGAGGGCCTTATGAATGAGCAGTTCTTC